Ten or more counts support the clone carrying this T cell receptor (beta chain). What it recognizes is unknown. This beta chain appears as a stray read in a library generated for alpha chains; its size is not informative. This record comes from a study of spatial heterogeneity in lung cancer. Via MiXCR, TCRdb re-called the 5' RACE reads, giving one row per CDR3 protein. Of about 10,000 distinct CDR3 sequences listed, 5.5% to 7% are singletons. Germline CDR1 reads LNHDA; CDR2 reads SQIVND (reference sequence). The junction had 7 bases not matched to a gene; V was cut back by 7 bases and J by 1 base. The CDR3 extends over 16 amino acids. As to time point: sample taken at primary tumor resection. Samples were obtained from 70 or so donors, all untreated early-stage non-small cell lung cancer patients. No cell sorting; template was whole RNA from tumor, lung tissue or PBMC. Study-level findings and limits: Within tumors, counts of expanded alpha and beta TCRs tracked tumor mutation counts.

This sample comprised lung tumor tissue, obtained at surgery. This chain joins TRBV19 and TRBJ2-3; the match to TRBD2 covers 11 bases. This clonotype originated in a male donor with early-stage non-small cell lung cancer. The CDR3 DNA reads TGTGCCAGTACCGCTACGGGACTAGCGGGCACAGATACGCAGTATTTT. It is translated as CASTATGLAGTDTQYF.